This record covers a single T cell receptor beta chain. Additional DNA sequences in this sample encode the identical CDR3. The data belong to a study of blood T cell repertoires in COVID-19. On the study more broadly: Italy, Spain and the United States were the sources of the convalescent and acute COVID-19 samples. Sample material is recorded as cDNA or gDNA derived from T cells, B-cell-depleted T cells, or PBMCs.

The authors' processing: Nucleated cell counts were estimated from reference gene primer amplification. Produced via immunoSEQ multiplex PCR; TCRdb's table is partial and in-frame only. Clone size and the V and J calls come from that table; the DNA yielded D and trimming. The repertoire has under 250,000 clones, roughly 80% of them found once; the top ten carry about 4.8%. The CDR3 length is 15 residues. J lost 4 bases, V lost 6 bases, and 10 bases had no gene match. The germline CDR1 and CDR2 sequences are MDHEN and SYDVKM. The sequence was obtained from a woman in her 70s with acute or convalescent COVID-19. The sequencing sample was made of peripheral blood. The genes are TRBV28 and TRBJ2-7, with 9 bases lining up with TRBD1. The CDR3 spells CASSLPGTGSYEQYF. CDR3 DNA sequence: TGTGCCAGCAGCTTGCCCGGGACAGGGTCGTACGAGCAGTACTTC. Drawing the rest from reference TRBV28 and TRBJ2-7, the complete variable domain is DVKVTQSSRYLVKRTGEKVFLECVQDMDHENMFWYRQDPGLGLRLIYFSYDVKMKEKGDIPEGYSVSREKKERFSLILESASTNQTSMYLCASSLPGTGSYEQYFGPGTRLTVT.